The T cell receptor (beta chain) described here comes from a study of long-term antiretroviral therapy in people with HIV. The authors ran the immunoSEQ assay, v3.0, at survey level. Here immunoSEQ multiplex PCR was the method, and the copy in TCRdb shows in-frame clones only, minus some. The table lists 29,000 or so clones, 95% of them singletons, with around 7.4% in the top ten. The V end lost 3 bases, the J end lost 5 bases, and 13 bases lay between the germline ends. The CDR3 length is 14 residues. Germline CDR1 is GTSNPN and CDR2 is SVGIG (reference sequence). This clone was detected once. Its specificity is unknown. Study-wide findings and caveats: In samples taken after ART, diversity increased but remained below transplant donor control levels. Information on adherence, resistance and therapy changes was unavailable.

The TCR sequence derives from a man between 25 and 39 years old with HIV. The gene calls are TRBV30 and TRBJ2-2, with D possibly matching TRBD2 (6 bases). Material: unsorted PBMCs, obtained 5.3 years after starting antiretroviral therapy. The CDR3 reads CAWSREQSTGELFF. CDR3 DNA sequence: TGTGCCTGGAGCCGGGAGCAAAGTACCGGGGAGCTGTTTTTT. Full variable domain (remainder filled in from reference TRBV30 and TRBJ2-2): SQTIHQWPATLVQPVGSPLSLECTVEGTSNPNLYWYRQAAGRGLQLLFYSVGIGQISSEVPQNLSASRPQDRQFILSSKKLLLSDSGFYLCAWSREQSTGELFFGEGSRLTVL.